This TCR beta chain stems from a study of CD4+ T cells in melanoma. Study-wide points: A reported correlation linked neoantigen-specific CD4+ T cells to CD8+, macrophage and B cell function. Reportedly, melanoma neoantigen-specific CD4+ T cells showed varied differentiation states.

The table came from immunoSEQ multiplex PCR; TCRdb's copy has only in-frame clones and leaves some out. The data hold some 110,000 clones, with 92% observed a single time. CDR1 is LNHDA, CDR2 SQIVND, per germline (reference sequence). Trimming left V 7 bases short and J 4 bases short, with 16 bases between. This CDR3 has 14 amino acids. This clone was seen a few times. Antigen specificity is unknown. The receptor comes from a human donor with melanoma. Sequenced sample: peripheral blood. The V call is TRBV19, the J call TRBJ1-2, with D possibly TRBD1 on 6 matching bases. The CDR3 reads CASMAAGVLYGYTF. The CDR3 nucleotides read TGTGCCAGTATGGCGGCAGGGGTTCTCTATGGCTACACCTTC.